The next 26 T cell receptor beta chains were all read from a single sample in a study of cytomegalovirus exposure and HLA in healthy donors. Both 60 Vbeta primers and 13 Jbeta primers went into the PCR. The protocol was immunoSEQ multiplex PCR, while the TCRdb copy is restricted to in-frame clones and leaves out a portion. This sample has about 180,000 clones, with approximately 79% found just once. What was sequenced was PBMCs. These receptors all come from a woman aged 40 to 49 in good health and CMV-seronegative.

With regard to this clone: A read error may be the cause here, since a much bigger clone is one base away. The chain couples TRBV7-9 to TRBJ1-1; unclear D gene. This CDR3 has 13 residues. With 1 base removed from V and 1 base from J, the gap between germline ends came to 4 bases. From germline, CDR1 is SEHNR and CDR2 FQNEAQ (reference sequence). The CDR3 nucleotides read TGTGCCAGCAGCTTAGACAGGAACACTGAAGCTTTCTTT. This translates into CASSLDRNTEAFF.

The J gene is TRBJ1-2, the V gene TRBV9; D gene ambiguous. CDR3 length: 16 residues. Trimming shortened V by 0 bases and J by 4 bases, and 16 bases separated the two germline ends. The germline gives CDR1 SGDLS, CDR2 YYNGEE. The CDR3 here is CASSVAQTAESYGYTF. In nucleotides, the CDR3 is TGTGCCAGCAGCGTAGCTCAAACAGCAGAGTCCTATGGCTACACCTTC. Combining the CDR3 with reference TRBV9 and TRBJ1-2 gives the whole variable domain DSGVTQTPKHLITATGQRVTLRCSPRSGDLSVYWYQQSLDQGLQFLIQYYNGEERAKGNILERFSAQQFPDLHSELNLSSLELGDSALYFCASSVAQTAESYGYTFGSGTRLTVV.

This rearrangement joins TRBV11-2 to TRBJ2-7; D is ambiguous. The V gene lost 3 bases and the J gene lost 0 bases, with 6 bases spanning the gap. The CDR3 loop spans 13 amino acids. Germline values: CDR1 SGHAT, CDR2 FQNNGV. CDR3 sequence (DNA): TGTGCCAGCAGCTTTCCTCGCTCCTACGAGCAGTACTTC. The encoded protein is CASSFPRSYEQYF.

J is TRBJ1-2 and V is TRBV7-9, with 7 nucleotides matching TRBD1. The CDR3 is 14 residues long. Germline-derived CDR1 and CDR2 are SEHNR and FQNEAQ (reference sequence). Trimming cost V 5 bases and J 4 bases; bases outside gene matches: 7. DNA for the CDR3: TGTGCCAGCAGCCGACAGGGAAGGGGCTATGGCTACACCTTC. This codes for CASSRQGRGYGYTF.

CDR3 residues: CASSVTANYGYTF. CDR3 nucleotide sequence: TGTGCCAGCAGCGTTACAGCTAACTATGGCTACACCTTC. This rearrangement joins TRBV7-8 to TRBJ1-2; D is ambiguous. V dropped 5 bases and J dropped 0 bases, with 7 bases sitting between them. CDR1 and CDR2 from the germline V gene are SGHVS and FQNEAQ. The CDR3 sequence is 13 residues long. The whole variable domain, filled in from reference TRBV7-8 and TRBJ1-2, reads GAGVSQSPRYKVAKRGQDVALRCDPISGHVSLFWYQQALGQGPEFLTYFQNEAQLDKSGLPSDRFFAERPEGSVSTLKIQRTQQEDSAVYLCASSVTANYGYTFGSGTRLTVV.

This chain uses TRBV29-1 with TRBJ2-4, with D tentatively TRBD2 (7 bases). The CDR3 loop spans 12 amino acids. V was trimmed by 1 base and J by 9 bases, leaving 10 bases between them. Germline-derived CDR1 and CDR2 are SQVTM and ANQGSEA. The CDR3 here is CSVEVRGGIQYF. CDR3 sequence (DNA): TGCAGCGTTGAAGTGAGGGGGGGCATTCAGTACTTC. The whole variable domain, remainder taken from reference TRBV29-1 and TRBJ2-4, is SAVISQKPSRDICQRGTSLTIQCQVDSQVTMMFWYRQQPGQSLTLIATANQGSEATYESGFVIDKFPISRPNLTFSTLTVSNMSPEDSSIYLCSVEVRGGIQYFGAGTRLSVL.

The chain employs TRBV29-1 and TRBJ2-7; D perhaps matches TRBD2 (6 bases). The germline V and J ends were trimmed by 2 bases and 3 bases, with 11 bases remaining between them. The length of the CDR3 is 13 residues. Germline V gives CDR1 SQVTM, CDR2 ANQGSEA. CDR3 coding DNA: TGCAGCGTTGAACTAGCGACTAGCTACGAGCAGTACTTC. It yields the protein CSVELATSYEQYF.

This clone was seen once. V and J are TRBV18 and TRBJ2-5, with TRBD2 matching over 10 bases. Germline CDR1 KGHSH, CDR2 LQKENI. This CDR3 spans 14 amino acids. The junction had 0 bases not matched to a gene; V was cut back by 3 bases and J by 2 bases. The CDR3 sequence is CASSPSGGQETQYF. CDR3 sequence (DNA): TGTGCCAGCTCACCTAGCGGGGGGCAAGAGACCCAGTACTTC.

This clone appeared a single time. In DNA form, the CDR3 reads TGCGCCAGCCGAACGTCGACAGAAGACGTGTATGGCTACACCTTC. It yields the protein CASRTSTEDVYGYTF. This chain joins TRBV5-1 and TRBJ1-2; a possible D gene is TRBD1 (5 bases). Germline V gives CDR1 SGHRS, CDR2 YFSETQ. V shed 7 bases and J shed 5 bases, with 21 bases lying between them. The CDR3 is made up of 15 amino acids.

The CDR3: CASSGGLAGGSYEQYF. The CDR3 DNA reads TGTGCCAGCAGCGGCGGACTAGCGGGAGGATCCTACGAGCAGTACTTC. This chain uses TRBV5-6 with TRBJ2-7, with 14 bases identical to TRBD2. Germline CDR1 SGHDT, CDR2 YYEEEE. The CDR3 contains 16 residues. Unmatched junction bases numbered 4, after V lost 4 bases and J lost 1 base.

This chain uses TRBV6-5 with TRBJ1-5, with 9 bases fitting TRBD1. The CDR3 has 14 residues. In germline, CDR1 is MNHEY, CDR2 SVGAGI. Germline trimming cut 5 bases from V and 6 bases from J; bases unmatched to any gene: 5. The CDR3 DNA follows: TGTGCCAGCAGTGAACAGGGGGCAGGTCAGCCCCAGCATTTT. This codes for CASSEQGAGQPQHF.

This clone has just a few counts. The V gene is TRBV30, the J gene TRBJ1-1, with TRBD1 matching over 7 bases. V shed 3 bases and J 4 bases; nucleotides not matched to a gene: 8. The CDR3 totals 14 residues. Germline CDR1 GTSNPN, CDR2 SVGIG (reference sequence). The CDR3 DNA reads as TGTGCCTGGAGACAACAGGGGCGGGGCACTGAAGCTTTCTTT. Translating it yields CAWRQQGRGTEAFF.

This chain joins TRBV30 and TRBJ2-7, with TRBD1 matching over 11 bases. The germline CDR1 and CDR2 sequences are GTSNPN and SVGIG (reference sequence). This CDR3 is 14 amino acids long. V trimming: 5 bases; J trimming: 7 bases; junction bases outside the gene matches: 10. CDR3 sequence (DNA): TGTGCCTGGGGGATAGGACAGGGGGCTGGAGAGCAGTACTTC. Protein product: CAWGIGQGAGEQYF. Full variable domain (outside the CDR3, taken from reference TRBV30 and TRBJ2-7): SQTIHQWPATLVQPVGSPLSLECTVEGTSNPNLYWYRQAAGRGLQLLFYSVGIGQISSEVPQNLSASRPQDRQFILSSKKLLLSDSGFYLCAWGIGQGAGEQYFGPGTRLTVT.

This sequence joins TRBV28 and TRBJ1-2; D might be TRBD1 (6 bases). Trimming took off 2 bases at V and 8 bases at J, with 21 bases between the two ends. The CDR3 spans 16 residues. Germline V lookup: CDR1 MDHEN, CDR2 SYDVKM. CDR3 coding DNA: TGTGCCAGCAGTTTAACTGGGGGCCGTCAAGGTAGAGGCTACACCTTC. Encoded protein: CASSLTGGRQGRGYTF.

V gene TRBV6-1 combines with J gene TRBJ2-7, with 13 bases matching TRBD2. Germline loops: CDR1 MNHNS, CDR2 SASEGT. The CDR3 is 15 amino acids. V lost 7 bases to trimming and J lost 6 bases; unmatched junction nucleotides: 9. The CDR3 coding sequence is TGTGCCAGCAACCGGGAGGGACTAGCGGGATGCGAGCAGTACTTC. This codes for CASNREGLAGCEQYF.

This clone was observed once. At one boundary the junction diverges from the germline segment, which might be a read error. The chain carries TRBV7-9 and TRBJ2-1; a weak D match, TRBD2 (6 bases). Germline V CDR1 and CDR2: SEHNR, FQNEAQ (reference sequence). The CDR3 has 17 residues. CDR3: CSSSSLPSVAADNEQFF. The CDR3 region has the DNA TGTTCCAGCAGCTCCCTCCCCTCAGTAGCGGCAGACAATGAGCAGTTCTTC.

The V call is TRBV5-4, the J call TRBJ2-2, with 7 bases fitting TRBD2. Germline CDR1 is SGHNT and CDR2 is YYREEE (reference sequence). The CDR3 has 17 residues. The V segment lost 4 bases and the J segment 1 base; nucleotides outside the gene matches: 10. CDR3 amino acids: CASSPMAGGRNTGELFF. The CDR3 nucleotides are TGTGCCAGCAGCCCTATGGCTGGCGGGAGGAACACCGGGGAGCTGTTTTTT.

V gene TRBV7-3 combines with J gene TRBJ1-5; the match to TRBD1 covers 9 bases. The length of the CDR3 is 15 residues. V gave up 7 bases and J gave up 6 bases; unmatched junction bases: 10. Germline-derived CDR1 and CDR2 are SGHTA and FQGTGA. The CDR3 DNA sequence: TGTGCCAGCACCCCGACAGGGGGGCGCTTTCAGCCCCAGCATTTT. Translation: CASTPTGGRFQPQHF.

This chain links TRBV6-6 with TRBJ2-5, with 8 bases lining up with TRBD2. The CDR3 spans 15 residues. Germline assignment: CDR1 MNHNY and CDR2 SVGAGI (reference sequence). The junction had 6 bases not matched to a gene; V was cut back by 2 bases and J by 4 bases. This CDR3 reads CASSYVSGGVETQYF. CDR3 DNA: TGTGCCAGCAGTTACGTATCGGGGGGGGTAGAGACCCAGTACTTC.

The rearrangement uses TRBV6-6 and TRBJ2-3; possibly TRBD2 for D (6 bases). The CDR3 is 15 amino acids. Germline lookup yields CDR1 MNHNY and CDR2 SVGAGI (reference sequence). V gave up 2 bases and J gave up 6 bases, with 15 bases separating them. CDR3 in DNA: TGTGCCAGCAGTTACAGTACCGGGAGCGGGGATACGCAGTATTTT. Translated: CASSYSTGSGDTQYF.

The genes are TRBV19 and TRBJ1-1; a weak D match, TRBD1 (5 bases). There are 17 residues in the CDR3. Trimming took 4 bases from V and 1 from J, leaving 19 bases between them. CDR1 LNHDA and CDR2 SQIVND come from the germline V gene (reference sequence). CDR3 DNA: TGTGCCAGTAGTAGCCCCTTTGGGGAGGGGAAGAACACTGAAGCTTTCTTT. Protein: CASSSPFGEGKNTEAFF. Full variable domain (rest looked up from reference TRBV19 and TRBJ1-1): DGGITQSPKYLFRKEGQNVTLSCEQNLNHDAMYWYRQDPGQGLRLIYYSQIVNDFQKGDIAEGYSVSREKKESFPLTVTSAQKNPTAFYLCASSSPFGEGKNTEAFFGQGTRLTVV.

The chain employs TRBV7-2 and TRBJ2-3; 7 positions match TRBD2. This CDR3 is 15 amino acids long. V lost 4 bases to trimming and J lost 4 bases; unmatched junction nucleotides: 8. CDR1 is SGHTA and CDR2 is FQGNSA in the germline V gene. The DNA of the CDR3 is TGTGCCAGCAGCTACCAGGATGGGAGGGCAGATACGCAGTATTTT. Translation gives CASSYQDGRADTQYF.

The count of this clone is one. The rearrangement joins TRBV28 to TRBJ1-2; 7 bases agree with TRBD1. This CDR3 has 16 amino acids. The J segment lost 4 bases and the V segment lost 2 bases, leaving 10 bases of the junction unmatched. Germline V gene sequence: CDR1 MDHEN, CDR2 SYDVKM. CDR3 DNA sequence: TGTGCCAGCAGTTTACTGGGACAGATGCCTCGCTATGGCTACACCTTC. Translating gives CASSLLGQMPRYGYTF.

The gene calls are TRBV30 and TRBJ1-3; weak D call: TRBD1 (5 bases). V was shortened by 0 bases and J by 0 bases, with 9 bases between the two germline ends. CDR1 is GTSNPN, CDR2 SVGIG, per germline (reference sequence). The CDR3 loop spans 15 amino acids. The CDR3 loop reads CAWSVTDHSGNTIYF. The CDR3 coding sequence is TGTGCCTGGAGTGTGACAGATCACTCTGGAAACACCATATATTTT.

This CDR3 reads CASSWADYNEQFF. Here the CDR3 DNA reads TGTGCCAGCAGTTGGGCAGACTACAATGAGCAGTTCTTC. The V and J genes are TRBV28 and TRBJ2-1; D gene uncertain. V dropped 4 bases and J dropped 3 bases, with 7 bases sitting between them. Germline V CDR1 and CDR2: MDHEN, SYDVKM. This CDR3 is built from 13 residues.

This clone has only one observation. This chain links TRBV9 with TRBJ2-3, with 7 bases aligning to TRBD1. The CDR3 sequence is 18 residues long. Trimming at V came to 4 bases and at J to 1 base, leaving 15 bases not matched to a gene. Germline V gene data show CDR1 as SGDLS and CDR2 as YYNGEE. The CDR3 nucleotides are TGTGCCAGCAGCCACCACCCAAGACAGGGCTCAGGCACAGATACGCAGTATTTT. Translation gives CASSHHPRQGSGTDTQYF.